Each of the 24 T cell receptor beta chains below was sequenced from the same sample in a study of blood T cell repertoires in COVID-19. Sequencing used immunoSEQ multiplex PCR; TCRdb keeps in-frame clones, though not all of them. Of some 150,000 clones listed, about 90% were seen once; the top ten hold 1% to 1.5%. The sample was PBMCs or T cells enriched from blood (not recorded which). These receptor sequences come from a human donor with acute COVID-19. The donor label of this sample is uncertain.

The chain joins TRBV6-6 to TRBJ2-1, with TRBD2 matching 12 bases. The CDR3 is made up of 16 amino acids. The V segment lost 6 bases and the J segment 3 bases; nucleotides outside the gene matches: 6. CDR1 MNHNY and CDR2 SVGAGI come from the germline V gene (reference sequence). The DNA of the CDR3 is TGTGCCAGCAGCTCCGGACTAGCGGGGCACTACAATGAGCAGTTCTTC. Translated, it gives CASSSGLAGHYNEQFF.

The count of this clone is one. The chain carries TRBV9 and TRBJ1-2; 7 bases are shared with TRBD1. CDR1 SGDLS and CDR2 YYNGEE come from the germline V gene. V dropped 1 base and J dropped 7; count of bases not matched to a gene: 7. The length of the CDR3 is 14 residues. CDR3 sequence (DNA): TGTGCCAGCAGCGTAATGGAGGGGGCGGGTGGCTACACCTTC. Translation gives CASSVMEGAGGYTF.

This clone came up once. The gene calls are TRBV12-3 or TRBV12-4 and TRBJ1-2; TRBD1 might be the D (5 bases). V was pared by 2 bases and J by 6 bases, with 7 bases between. The CDR3 has 12 residues. The CDR3 DNA reads as TGTGCCAGCAGTTTAAGGGGTGATGGCTACACCTTC. This codes for CASSLRGDGYTF.

The rearrangement joins TRBV10-2 to TRBJ2-5; weak D call: TRBD2 (5 bases). The germline V gene encodes CDR1 WSHSY and CDR2 SAAADI. The CDR3 is made up of 13 amino acids. V lost 3 bases, J lost 4 bases, and 9 bases lay in between. CDR3 sequence: CASSEISGETQYF. In DNA form, the CDR3 reads TGCGCCAGCAGTGAAATAAGCGGAGAGACCCAGTACTTC.

This clone was seen once. The chain couples TRBV5-4 to TRBJ1-2, with TRBD1 matching 8 bases. The CDR3 spans 14 residues. Germline CDR1 SGHNT, CDR2 YYREEE (reference sequence). Trimming at V came to 3 bases and at J to 4 bases, leaving 5 bases not matched to a gene. This chain's CDR3 is CASSSDRVSYGYTF. In DNA, the CDR3 is TGTGCCAGCAGCTCGGACAGGGTATCCTATGGCTACACCTTC.

Only one count was recorded for this clone. This chain joins TRBV5-1 and TRBJ1-4; 10 nucleotides agree with TRBD1. Germline V CDR1 and CDR2: SGHRS, YFSETQ. This CDR3 region has 17 residues. The V segment lost 0 bases and the J segment 1 base; nucleotides outside the gene matches: 3. The CDR3 DNA follows: TGCGCCAGCAGCTTGGGGACAGGGGGGTTAACTAATGAAAAACTGTTTTTT. Protein sequence: CASSLGTGGLTNEKLFF. Supplemented by reference TRBV5-1 and TRBJ1-4, the full variable domain reads KAGVTQTPRYLIKTRGQQVTLSCSPISGHRSVSWYQQTPGQGLQFLFEYFSETQRNKGNFPGRFSGRQFSNSRSEMNVSTLELGDSALYLCASSLGTGGLTNEKLFFGSGTQLSVL.

The chain joins TRBV12-5 to TRBJ2-2; 8 bases are a match to TRBD2. The CDR3 has 15 residues. The J segment lost 7 bases and the V segment lost 6 bases, leaving 10 bases of the junction unmatched. CDR1 is LGHNT and CDR2 is FRNRAP in the germline V gene. The DNA of the CDR3 is TGTGCTAGTGGGTTCAACGGGGGGGGCCACGGGGAGCTGTTTTTT. This gives the protein CASGFNGGGHGELFF.

The rearrangement joins TRBV18 to TRBJ1-1, with 9 bases aligning to TRBD1. CDR1 is KGHSH, CDR2 LQKENI, per germline. V shed 5 bases and J 1 base; nucleotides not matched to a gene: 20. The CDR3 totals 20 residues. CDR3 in DNA: TGTGCCAGCTCAACAACAGGGGGCAGGGCACGCGGGTCCGCGAACACTGAAGCTTTCTTT. Translated, it gives CASSTTGGRARGSANTEAFF.

This chain uses TRBV9 with TRBJ1-3; D not resolved. This CDR3 contains 15 residues. The germline CDR1 and CDR2 sequences are SGDLS and YYNGEE. Trimming pared 4 bases from V and 4 bases from J, leaving 15 bases between. The CDR3 DNA sequence: TGTGCCAGCAGCTCCCGACCTGAGGGAGGAAACACCATATATTTT. It is translated as CASSSRPEGGNTIYF.

The DNA for the CDR3 is TGTGCCAGTAGTATGGAGGGGAATGGAAACACCATATATTTT. Protein: CASSMEGNGNTIYF. The V call is TRBV19, the J call TRBJ1-3; tentatively, D is TRBD1 (5 bases). The CDR3 runs 14 residues. The V end was cut by 3 bases, the J end by 3 bases, with 9 bases between. Germline CDR1 is LNHDA and CDR2 is SQIVND (reference sequence).

The V and J genes are TRBV3-1 (or the pseudogene TRBV3-2) and TRBJ2-2, with TRBD2 identical over 8 bases. V shed 2 bases, J shed 3 bases, and the junction held 8 bases outside the gene matches. The length of the CDR3 is 17 residues. CDR1 and CDR2 from the germline V gene are LGHDT and YNNKEL (reference sequence). CDR3 sequence (DNA): TGTGCCAGCAGCCAAAGCCCTAGCGGGCCCTACACCGGGGAGCTGTTTTTT. Its protein product is CASSQSPSGPYTGELFF.

The chain links TRBV15 to TRBJ1-2; D might be TRBD1 (6 bases). The germline V gene has CDR1 LNHNV and CDR2 YYDKDF (reference sequence). The ends were cut back, 0 bases at V and 8 bases at J, with 7 bases in the middle. The CDR3 is 12 residues long. Written as DNA, the CDR3 is TGTGCCACCAGCAGAGAGGGGGCCGGCTACACCTTC. Protein product: CATSREGAGYTF. Based on the CDR3 plus reference TRBV15 and TRBJ1-2, the full variable domain is DAMVIQNPRYQVTQFGKPVTLSCSQTLNHNVMYWYQQKSSQAPKLLFHYYDKDFNNEADTPDNFQSRRPNTSFCFLDIRSPGLGDTAMYLCATSREGAGYTFGSGTRLTVV.

V gene TRBV5-4 combines with J gene TRBJ1-1, with D possibly matching TRBD1 (5 bases). Per germline, CDR1 SGHNT and CDR2 YYREEE (reference sequence). Trimming shortened V by 3 bases and J by 11 bases, and 11 bases separated the two germline ends. This CDR3 has 11 residues. CDR3 DNA sequence: TGTGCCAGCAGCTCCCAGGGTGAGGCTTTCTTT. Its protein product is CASSSQGEAFF.

The sample holds one count of this clone. The sample holds other DNA sequences that translate to the same CDR3. V and J are TRBV6-5 and TRBJ2-7; TRBD1 agrees at 9 bases. Germline loops: CDR1 MNHEY, CDR2 SVGAGI. This CDR3 is 15 amino acids long. V was pared by 0 bases and J by 1 base, with 1 base of the junction left unmatched. The CDR3 spells CASSYSGTGSYEQYF. CDR3 bases: TGTGCCAGCAGTTACTCCGGGACAGGGTCCTACGAGCAGTACTTC.

This chain links TRBV21-1 with TRBJ2-7; the D call of TRBD1 is as the table states it, not checked on the DNA. TRBV21-1 is classified as a pseudogene. CDR3 length: 14 residues. DNA for the CDR3: TGTGCCAGCGTGACAGGTTGGCCTCCCCACGAGCAGTACTTC. Residues: CASVTGWPPHEQYF.

J is TRBJ2-5 and V is TRBV5-4, with 8 bases matching TRBD1. With 4 bases clipped from V and 2 bases from J, the junction kept 7 bases outside the gene matches. CDR1 SGHNT and CDR2 YYREEE come from the germline V gene (reference sequence). The CDR3 runs 15 residues. In nucleotides, the CDR3 is TGTGCCAGCAGCGTCCCGGGACAGGCGCAAGAGACCCAGTACTTC. Encoded protein: CASSVPGQAQETQYF.

The chain couples TRBV7-2 to TRBJ2-1; D may be TRBD1 (5 bases). V was shortened by 3 bases and J by 3 bases, with 12 bases between the two germline ends. This CDR3 has 15 amino acids. Germline loops: CDR1 SGHTA, CDR2 FQGNSA. CDR3 amino acids: CASSFAGKIYNEQFF. For the CDR3, the DNA is TGTGCCAGCAGCTTCGCAGGGAAGATCTACAATGAGCAGTTCTTC.

This chain uses TRBV7-2 with TRBJ2-7, with TRBD1 matching over 10 bases. Germline V CDR1 and CDR2: SGHTA, FQGNSA. The trim removed 1 base at V and 5 bases at J, leaving 2 bases unmatched. This CDR3 is built from 14 residues. The CDR3 reads CASSLGQGAHEQYF. The DNA of the CDR3 is TGTGCCAGCAGCTTAGGACAGGGGGCCCACGAGCAGTACTTC.

V is TRBV4-1 and J is TRBJ1-2; D ambiguous. The CDR3 loop spans 12 amino acids. V gave up 10 bases and J gave up 6 bases, with 15 bases separating them. CDR1 MGHRA and CDR2 YSYEKL come from the germline V gene. The CDR3 sequence: CATGPGRDGYTF. In nucleotides, the CDR3 is TGCGCCACTGGGCCGGGGAGGGATGGCTACACCTTC.

The rearrangement links TRBV13 to TRBJ2-1, with D unresolved. Germline-derived CDR1 and CDR2 are PRHDT and FYEKMQ (reference sequence). The CDR3 is 13 amino acids. The V and J ends lost 2 bases and 9 bases respectively, with 11 bases between them. The CDR3 here is CASSLSLGGEQFF. The DNA of the CDR3 is TGTGCCAGCAGCTTAAGTCTAGGCGGTGAGCAGTTCTTC.

V gene TRBV6-6 combines with J gene TRBJ1-1; possibly TRBD1 for D (5 bases). Trimming left V 7 bases short and J 0 bases short, with 9 bases between. In germline, CDR1 is MNHNY, CDR2 SVGAGI (reference sequence). CDR3 length: 13 residues. The DNA for the CDR3 is TGTGCCAGCAACGGGGGAATGAACACTGAAGCTTTCTTT. This sequence encodes CASNGGMNTEAFF.

The chain combines TRBV2 with TRBJ1-2; 7 bases are shared with TRBD1. V dropped 2 bases and J dropped 1; count of bases not matched to a gene: 10. CDR3 length: 17 amino acids. Germline V gene sequence: CDR1 SNHLY, CDR2 FYNNEI. The CDR3 loop reads CASSESFRDSLNYGYTF. The CDR3 DNA sequence: TGTGCCAGCAGTGAATCTTTTAGGGACAGCCTTAACTATGGCTACACCTTC.

The V and J genes are TRBV7-3 and TRBJ2-3; possible D gene TRBD1, 6 bases. The CDR3 runs 15 residues. Trimming took off 4 bases at V and 4 bases at J, with 15 bases between the two ends. Germline CDR1 is SGHTA and CDR2 is FQGTGA. In DNA form, the CDR3 reads TGTGCCAGCAGCTCTGGGCAGGGGAACTCAGATACGCAGTATTTT. Translation gives CASSSGQGNSDTQYF.

The chain joins TRBV7-2 to TRBJ1-4, with D perhaps matching TRBD1 (6 bases). The CDR3 covers 14 residues. Deletions cut 1 base from V and 6 bases from J, with 9 bases between. Germline CDR1 is SGHTA and CDR2 is FQGNSA. CDR3 nucleotides: TGTGCCAGCAGCTTAGGGGGGCAGGATGAAAAACTGTTTTTT. It encodes CASSLGGQDEKLFF.